The 31 T cell receptor beta chains reported below all come from one sample, sequenced in a study of Graves' ophthalmopathy and Graves' hyperthyroidism. RNA transcripts were the template, and TCR beta CDR3 regions were amplified from them. First-round RT-PCR with HTBI primers preceded a second-round multiplex PCR. TCRdb reanalysed the multiplex PCR reads using MiXCR and keeps one entry per CDR3 protein. Of about 620,000 distinct CDR3 sequences listed, 20% to 25% are singletons. Specimen: peripheral blood. These receptors were taken from a woman younger than 35 with stable Graves' hyperthyroidism. Some clones in this sample may be carry-over from other donors' samples.

This clonotype was observed many times. This chain uses TRBV20-1 with TRBJ2-7; 8 bases align to TRBD2. Germline V gene lookup returns CDR1 DFQATT and CDR2 SNEGSKA (reference sequence). The CDR3 spans 13 residues. Trimming cost V 1 base and J 7 bases; bases outside gene matches: 6. This CDR3 is CSARVAGGREQYF. The CDR3 DNA is TGCAGTGCTAGAGTGGCGGGAGGCCGGGAGCAGTACTTC.

This clonotype was seen at least ten times. The chain joins TRBV10-2 to TRBJ1-1; D remains ambiguous. Germline values: CDR1 WSHSY, CDR2 SAAADI. V shed 7 bases and J shed 5 bases, with 11 bases lying between them. This CDR3 spans 12 amino acids. For the CDR3, the DNA is TGCGCCAGCAAGTCGGGAGAAACTGAAGCTTTCTTT. This sequence encodes CASKSGETEAFF.

This clonotype has at least ten counts. One base away lies a much larger clone, so this may be a sequencing read error. The chain's CDR3 is CASSLYHRGQGGHTF. The DNA of the CDR3 is TGTGCCAGCAGTTTATACCACAGGGGGCAGGGGGGCCACACCTTC. The chain joins TRBV28 to TRBJ1-2, with 9 nucleotides matching TRBD1. This CDR3 is 15 amino acids long. The V segment lost 1 base and the J segment 12 bases; nucleotides outside the gene matches: 12. The germline V gene encodes CDR1 MDHEN and CDR2 SYDVKM.

This clonotype was seen repeatedly, ten times or more. The chain uses TRBV20-1 and TRBJ1-5; D uncertain. CDR1 and CDR2 (germline): DFQATT, SNEGSKA (reference sequence). CDR3 length: 13 residues. The V gene lost 0 bases and the J gene lost 4 bases, with 7 bases spanning the gap. CDR3 DNA: TGCAGTGCTAGAGAGCCCGGGAATCAGCCCCAGCATTTT. It specifies CSAREPGNQPQHF.

Only a few counts were recorded for this clonotype. The V and J genes are TRBV6-5 and TRBJ2-5; TRBD2 matches at 9 bases. Germline CDR1 and CDR2: MNHEY and SVGAGI. The CDR3 runs 15 residues. V dropped 2 bases and J dropped 0; count of bases not matched to a gene: 1. Here the CDR3 reads CASSYLAGYQETQYF. DNA of the CDR3: TGTGCCAGCAGTTACCTAGCGGGGTACCAAGAGACCCAGTACTTC.

This clonotype appeared a single time. V and J are TRBV28 and TRBJ2-7; D possibly uses TRBD1 or TRBD2 (5 bases each). The CDR3 covers 16 residues. Germline V gives CDR1 MDHEN, CDR2 SYDVKM. Trimming removed 8 bases at V and 6 bases at J, with 26 bases between. For the CDR3, the DNA is TGTGCCAGCTTCTCGGTCCGGGACGCCCAACCCCGCGAGCAGTACTTC. Protein product: CASFSVRDAQPREQYF.

The rearrangement uses TRBV30 and TRBJ1-3, with D maybe TRBD1 (5 bases). This CDR3 is 14 amino acids long. The germline CDR1 and CDR2 sequences are GTSNPN and SVGIG (reference sequence). Between the trimmed V and J ends, which lost 8 bases and 0 bases, there was a span of 14 bases. The chain's CDR3 is CATSVGGSGNTIYF. The CDR3 nucleotides read TGTGCCACCTCCGTGGGGGGCTCTGGAAACACCATATATTTT.

About this clonotype: No conserved phenylalanine or tryptophan is present at the end of the CDR3, so a read error is the likely explanation. The chain uses TRBV12-3 or TRBV12-4 and TRBJ1-1; the D gene is possibly TRBD1 (5 bases). V was pared by 8 bases and J by 0 bases, with 10 bases between. The CDR3 sequence is 13 residues long. CDR3 protein: CASAGGMNTEAFY. The CDR3 DNA reads TGTGCCAGCGCCGGGGGTATGAACACTGAAGCTTTCTAT.

This clonotype was detected ten times or more. V usage is TRBV6-5 and J usage is TRBJ2-7; 7 bases agree with TRBD1. Trimming removed 0 bases from V and 5 bases from J; junction bases left unmatched: 10. This CDR3 spans 16 amino acids. Looked up from germline, CDR1 is MNHEY and CDR2 is SVGAGI. CDR3 residues: CASSYSGGQVGDEQYF. The CDR3 region has the DNA TGTGCCAGCAGTTACTCAGGAGGACAGGTCGGGGACGAGCAGTACTTC.

This clonotype was detected ten times or more. V usage is TRBV27 and J usage is TRBJ2-7; 7 nucleotides line up with TRBD1. Unmatched junction bases numbered 6, after V lost 4 bases and J lost 3 bases. Germline-derived CDR1 and CDR2 are MNHEY and SMNVEV (reference sequence). There are 14 residues in the CDR3. The chain's CDR3 is CASSSGTALYEQYF. The CDR3 bases are TGTGCCAGCAGTTCCGGGACAGCACTCTACGAGCAGTACTTC.

This clonotype showed up many times. DNA of the CDR3: TGCGCCAGCAGCGAACAGGGGGTGGCAGGAAGAGAGACCCAGTACTTC. This sequence encodes CASSEQGVAGRETQYF. The chain couples TRBV4-1 to TRBJ2-5; 8 bases map to TRBD1. Germline CDR1 reads MGHRA; CDR2 reads YSYEKL. The CDR3 runs 16 residues. Trimming at V came to 5 bases and at J to 4 bases, leaving 12 bases not matched to a gene.

This clonotype was counted many times. The rearrangement joins TRBV7-8 to TRBJ1-2, with 7 bases lining up with TRBD1. The CDR3 consists of 15 residues. Germline lookup yields CDR1 SGHVS and CDR2 FQNEAQ. V lost 4 bases and J lost 4; bases outside the gene matches: 9. This chain's CDR3 is CASSSTLTGTYGYTF. The CDR3 DNA reads TGTGCCAGCAGCTCTACTTTGACAGGGACCTATGGCTACACCTTC.

This clonotype was recorded at least ten times. The chain has TRBV6-1 and TRBJ2-5; D not certain. The CDR3 is made up of 12 amino acids. Germline V gene sequence: CDR1 MNHNS, CDR2 SASEGT. Trimming took off 2 bases at V and 5 bases at J, with 6 bases between the two ends. In DNA form, the CDR3 reads TGTGCCAGCAGTGAATTGGGGGAGACCCAGTACTTC. Translated: CASSELGETQYF.

This clonotype showed up just once. The chain employs TRBV20-1 and TRBJ2-7, with 8 bases aligning to TRBD2. The CDR3 runs to 14 residues. The J segment lost 2 bases and the V segment lost 5 bases, leaving 8 bases of the junction unmatched. The germline V gene encodes CDR1 DFQATT and CDR2 SNEGSKA (reference sequence). CDR3 bases: TGCAGTGCTCTGACTAGCGCCGGCCCCTACGAGCAGTACTTC. This codes for CSALTSAGPYEQYF.

The chain carries TRBV20-1 and TRBJ2-3; D remains ambiguous. Trimming cost V 7 bases and J 7 bases, with 21 bases left between them. Germline V gene lookup returns CDR1 DFQATT and CDR2 SNEGSKA (reference sequence). The CDR3 sequence is 14 residues long. The CDR3 region is CSVVAAHHINTQYF. The CDR3 nucleotides are TGCAGTGTGGTAGCAGCGCATCACATAAATACGCAGTATTTT.

The chain is built from TRBV2 and TRBJ2-7; 9 bases align to TRBD1. Looked up from germline, CDR1 is SNHLY and CDR2 is FYNNEI. V was clipped by 6 bases and J by 1 base; unmatched bases: 7. The CDR3 is 15 residues long. The CDR3 protein is CASRPTGGESYEQYF. DNA for the CDR3: TGTGCCAGCAGGCCTACAGGGGGCGAATCCTACGAGCAGTACTTC.

The rearrangement links TRBV6-1 to TRBJ1-1; 7 bases are a match to TRBD1. Per the germline V gene, CDR1 is MNHNS and CDR2 is SASEGT. CDR3 length equals 16 residues. Germline trimming cut 8 bases from V and 0 bases from J; bases unmatched to any gene: 12. The CDR3 nucleotides read TGTGCCAGCGACCAGGGGGGAGGAACCATGAACACTGAAGCTTTCTTT. Amino acid sequence: CASDQGGGTMNTEAFF.

This clonotype was seen at least ten times. This rearrangement joins TRBV2 to TRBJ2-7; D ambiguous. V was shortened by 7 bases and J by 0 bases, with 4 bases between the two germline ends. Germline CDR1 SNHLY, CDR2 FYNNEI. There are 11 residues in the CDR3. Here the CDR3 reads CASMNSYEQYF. CDR3 sequence (DNA): TGTGCCAGCATGAACTCCTACGAGCAGTACTTC.

This chain links TRBV29-1 with TRBJ1-1, with 8 bases aligning to TRBD1. V dropped 8 bases and J dropped 4; count of bases not matched to a gene: 9. This CDR3 is built from 13 residues. Germline CDR1 reads SQVTM; CDR2 reads ANQGSEA. The CDR3 spells CSITGQVITEAFF. Written as DNA, the CDR3 is TGCAGCATCACGGGACAGGTCATCACTGAAGCTTTCTTT.

This clonotype occurred a few times. The chain employs TRBV30 and TRBJ2-2, with D uncertain. The CDR3 spans 14 residues. The V and J ends lost 1 base and 6 bases respectively, with 12 bases between them. The V gene's germline CDR1 is GTSNPN and CDR2 SVGIG (reference sequence). The CDR3 region is CAWSGLSASGELFF. The CDR3 nucleotides read TGTGCCTGGAGTGGTTTATCAGCCTCCGGGGAGCTGTTTTTT. The whole variable domain, filled in from reference TRBV30 and TRBJ2-2, reads SQTIHQWPATLVQPVGSPLSLECTVEGTSNPNLYWYRQAAGRGLQLLFYSVGIGQISSEVPQNLSASRPQDRQFILSSKKLLLSDSGFYLCAWSGLSASGELFFGEGSRLTVL.

Many counts were recorded for this clonotype. This chain connects TRBV29-1 to TRBJ1-2; TRBD1 matches at 7 bases. Germline V gene sequence: CDR1 SQVTM, CDR2 ANQGSEA. This CDR3 is built from 12 residues. V trimming: 2 bases; J trimming: 4 bases; junction bases outside the gene matches: 1. In DNA form, the CDR3 reads TGCAGCGTTGAAAGGGACAGCTATGGCTACACCTTC. It specifies CSVERDSYGYTF.

In its sample, this clonotype was seen many times. The chain combines TRBV28 with TRBJ1-2; weak D call: TRBD1 (5 bases). Between the trimmed V and J ends, which lost 8 bases and 2 bases, there was a span of 15 bases. The germline V gene encodes CDR1 MDHEN and CDR2 SYDVKM. The CDR3 is made up of 14 amino acids. DNA of the CDR3: TGTGCCAGCGAAGACCCGGGGGGAAACTATGGCTACACCTTC. It codes for CASEDPGGNYGYTF.

This clonotype was recorded many times. The rearrangement links TRBV6-2 or TRBV6-3 to TRBJ1-1; D is uncertain. This CDR3 has 13 amino acids. The V gene's germline CDR1 is MNHEY and CDR2 SVGEGT. Trimming took off 4 bases at V and 1 base at J, with 7 bases between the two ends. The CDR3 reads CASSLPRNTEAFF. The CDR3 DNA follows: TGTGCCAGCAGTTTACCTAGGAACACTGAAGCTTTCTTT.

This sequence joins TRBV18 and TRBJ2-7, with TRBD2 as a possible D gene (7 bases). The germline V gene encodes CDR1 KGHSH and CDR2 LQKENI. V was clipped by 3 bases and J by 3 bases, with 18 bases between them. CDR3 size: 16 residues. CDR3 amino acids: CASSPQGGGQSYEQYF. In DNA form, the CDR3 reads TGTGCCAGCTCACCCCAGGGAGGGGGACAAAGCTACGAGCAGTACTTC.

This clonotype was seen many times. The chain links TRBV12-3 or TRBV12-4 to TRBJ1-1, with TRBD1 as a possible D gene (5 bases). V was clipped by 5 bases and J by 6 bases, with 16 bases between them. The CDR3 extends over 14 amino acids. In nucleotides, the CDR3 is TGTGCCAGCAGTCTTGGGGGAGGGTGGCCTGAAGCTTTCTTT. Its translation: CASSLGGGWPEAFF.

This clonotype occurred many times. This chain links TRBV11-2 with TRBJ1-2; D not certain. The germline V and J ends were trimmed by 8 bases and 8 bases, with 18 bases remaining between them. The CDR3 is 13 amino acids. CDR1 and CDR2 from the germline V gene are SGHAT and FQNNGV. The CDR3 is CASRNIVTLGYTF. CDR3 nucleotide sequence: TGTGCCAGCCGAAATATTGTGACTCTCGGCTACACCTTC.

The chain carries TRBV18 and TRBJ1-5; 8 nucleotides agree with TRBD1. Germline CDR1 reads KGHSH; CDR2 reads LQKENI. After removal of 3 bases from V and 2 bases from J, the junction contained 6 bases not matched to a gene. The CDR3 length is 16 residues. The CDR3, as DNA: TGTGCCAGCTCACCTAACAGGGGGGATGGCAATCAGCCCCAGCATTTT. Protein sequence: CASSPNRGDGNQPQHF.

The sample holds many counts of this clonotype. This rearrangement joins TRBV5-1 to TRBJ2-7; 11 nucleotides line up with TRBD1. Germline CDR1 reads SGHRS; CDR2 reads YFSETQ. The CDR3 extends over 19 amino acids. V shed 4 bases and J 0 bases; nucleotides not matched to a gene: 15. This chain's CDR3 is CASSKGQGAWAGISYEQYF. CDR3 coding DNA: TGCGCCAGCAGCAAAGGACAGGGGGCTTGGGCGGGCATCTCCTACGAGCAGTACTTC.

This chain links TRBV6-5 with TRBJ1-2; D is uncertain. This CDR3 has 13 residues. Trimming removed 0 bases from V and 4 bases from J, with 6 bases in between. Germline V gene sequence: CDR1 MNHEY, CDR2 SVGAGI. The chain's CDR3 is CASSYSITYGYTF. DNA for the CDR3: TGTGCCAGCAGTTACTCAATTACCTATGGCTACACCTTC.

This clonotype occurred a few times. CDR3 sequence reads: CSVELSGGFPGELFF. DNA for the CDR3: TGCAGCGTTGAACTTAGCGGGGGGTTCCCCGGGGAGCTGTTTTTT. This chain connects TRBV29-1 to TRBJ2-2, with 10 nucleotides matching TRBD2. CDR3 length: 15 amino acids. Germline V CDR1 and CDR2: SQVTM, ANQGSEA. J was trimmed by 6 bases and V by 2 bases; bases with no gene match: 6.

Worth noting for this clonotype: This may be a read error: a much more frequent sequence differs by one nucleotide. The chain is built from TRBV12-3 or TRBV12-4 and TRBJ2-5, with D hard to call. V lost 10 bases and J 4 bases, leaving 16 bases between the germline ends. This CDR3 has 13 residues. CDR3 region: CATALPKGETQYF. The DNA for the CDR3 is TGTGCCACAGCCCTTCCCAAAGGAGAGACCCAGTACTTC.